This T cell receptor beta chain was observed in a study of CD8+ T cells in alopecia areata. V shed 1 base and J shed 3 bases, with 13 bases lying between them. In germline, CDR1 is SGHAT, CDR2 FQNNGV. The CDR3 is 15 residues long. Treatment meaning: oral pan-JAK inhibitor, 5-10 mg twice daily. Alopecia areata patients provided lesional scalp punch biopsies and peripheral blood, both collected for the study. Once RNA had been extracted, it was reverse transcribed into cDNA to act as the sequencing template. The repertoire was sequenced with immunoSEQ multiplex PCR; TCRdb's copy has only in-frame clones and lacks some. The sample has under 20,000 clones; around 50% are singletons.

The starting material was skin, obtained at week 4, from a patient treated with tofacitinib. The source is a human donor with alopecia areata. The chain recombines TRBV11-2 with TRBJ2-7; possible D gene TRBD2, 6 bases. This CDR3 is CASSLVWDSFYEQYF. CDR3 coding DNA: TGTGCCAGCAGCTTAGTATGGGACTCCTTCTACGAGCAGTACTTC.